The rows below give T cell receptor beta chains drawn from one sample of a study of T cell responses to AZD1222 COVID-19 vaccine. Repertoires were generated with immunoSEQ multiplex PCR, while TCRdb's copy carries only in-frame clones and drops some. The sample comprises around 260,000 clones, roughly 93% of which are singletons, and 0.55% rests with the top ten. The sample in question was peripheral blood, obtained on day 0 of AZD1222 vaccination. The source is an adult in good health. The CDR3 runs from the conserved cysteine through the conserved F or W. The D gene is left open where the match is weak. The size entry is marked missing in some rows and otherwise reads once, few, many or a size class.

TRBV7-2	NA	TRBD1	16	TRBJ1-5	TGTGCCAGCAGCTTAGACCGAGGGGGCGGCAATCAGCCCCAGCATTTT	CASSLDRGGGNQPQHF
TRBV27	few	TRBD1	15	TRBJ2-7	TGTGCCAGCAGTTGGGCGGGACAGGGATTATACGAGCAGTACTTC	CASSWAGQGLYEQYF
TRBV24-1	NA	TRBD2	14	TRBJ2-1	TGTGCCACCAGTGGACTAGCGTATTCCAATGAGCAGTTCTTC	CATSGLAYSNEQFF
TRBV28	NA	NA	15	TRBJ1-4	TGTGCCAGCATCCCCTCGGGGGGAAGGGATGAAAAACTGTTTTTT	CASIPSGGRDEKLFF
TRBV7-2	NA	NA	15	TRBJ2-1	TGTGCCAGCAGCTTGGAACAGCGTCCCTACAATGAGCAGTTCTTC	CASSLEQRPYNEQFF
TRBV12-3/TRBV12-4	NA	NA	12	TRBJ2-1	TGTGCCAGCAGCTACACCCACAATGAGCAGTTCTTC	CASSYTHNEQFF
TRBV19	NA	NA	14	TRBJ2-3	TGTGCCACCAGCACCGGGAATGTGATGGATACGCAGTATTTT	CATSTGNVMDTQYF
TRBV19	NA	NA	13	TRBJ2-2	TGTGCCAGTAGCCTCCAGAACACCGGGGAGCTGTTTTTT	CASSLQNTGELFF
TRBV28	NA	NA	11	TRBJ2-4	TGTGCCAGCAGTCTGGGGGGCGTTCAGTACTTC	CASSLGGVQYF
TRBV4-2	NA	NA	15	TRBJ2-7	TGTGCCAGCAGCCAAGATGAGGGTAGTGCCTACGAGCAGTACTTC	CASSQDEGSAYEQYF
TRBV5-1	NA	TRBD2	15	TRBJ2-1	TGCGCCAGCAGCTTGACTAGCGGGGGCTACAATGAGCAGTTCTTC	CASSLTSGGYNEQFF
TRBV12-3/TRBV12-4	NA	TRBD1	13	TRBJ2-7	TGTGCCAGCACCTGGGACAGGACCTACGAGCAGTACTTC	CASTWDRTYEQYF
TRBV18	NA	TRBD1	15	TRBJ1-2	TGTGCCAGCTCACGAATCGCAGGGGGAAGGGATGGCTACACCTTC	CASSRIAGGRDGYTF
TRBV7-8	once	TRBD1	15	TRBJ2-7	TGTGCCAGCAGCTTAGTGACAGGGACCCTCTACGAGCAGTACTTC	CASSLVTGTLYEQYF
TRBV7-8	NA	NA	14	TRBJ1-2	TGTGCCAGCAGCTTAAGTGGGCGGGTGGATGGCTACACCTTC	CASSLSGRVDGYTF
TRBV5-4	NA	TRBD2	16	TRBJ2-3	TGTGCCAGCAGCACCCGACTAGCGGGAGTGTCAGATACGCAGTATTTT	CASSTRLAGVSDTQYF
TRBV2	NA	TRBD1	15	TRBJ1-1	TGTGCCAGCAGTGAACAGGGGGCAGGAGGGACTGAAGCTTTCTTT	CASSEQGAGGTEAFF
TRBV12-5	NA	TRBD1	14	TRBJ1-1	TGTGCTAGTGGTCTGACAGGGAGGAACACTGAAGCTTTCTTT	CASGLTGRNTEAFF
TRBV10-2	NA	TRBD1	13	TRBJ1-2	TGCGCCAGCAACCCAAGACAGGGGGCTGGCTACACCTTC	CASNPRQGAGYTF
TRBV7-2	NA	TRBD2	14	TRBJ2-7	TGTGCCAGCAGCTCGACTAGCGGGAGTTACGAGCAGTACTTC	CASSSTSGSYEQYF
TRBV10-3	NA	TRBD1	15	TRBJ2-5	TGTGCCATCAGGCCCGGGACAGGGGGCCCAGAGACCCAGTACTTC	CAIRPGTGGPETQYF
TRBV5-1	NA	NA	15	TRBJ2-1	TGCGCCAGCAGCCCGAGGGGGGGCGCGGACAATGAGCAGTTCTTC	CASSPRGGADNEQFF
TRBV5-4	NA	NA	14	TRBJ1-1	TGTGCCAGCAGCTTGGGAGGGTCCTGGACTGAAGCTTTCTTT	CASSLGGSWTEAFF
TRBV9	NA	NA	12	TRBJ2-6	TGTGCCAGCAGCGTCCCGGCCAACGTCCTGACTTTC	CASSVPANVLTF
TRBV5-1	NA	NA	14	TRBJ2-5	TGCGCCAGCAGCTTGGAAAACCCGGCCGAGACCCAGTACTTC	CASSLENPAETQYF
TRBV27	NA	TRBD1	14	TRBJ1-1	TGTGCCAGCAGACGACAGGGGGAGAACACTGAAGCTTTCTTT	CASRRQGENTEAFF